The rows below give T cell receptor beta chains drawn from one sample of a study of beta chain features in type 1 diabetes. This table comes from immunoSEQ multiplex PCR, and its TCRdb copy is limited to in-frame clones, with some not included. The sample holds more than 300,000 clones; approximately 15% are singletons and the top ten take approximately 0.019%. Specimen: naive CD4+ T cells from blood. The source is a young woman in good health. The conserved cysteine and the conserved F or W are not part of the CDR3 here.

V	J	CDR3
TRBV5-1	TRBJ2-1	ASSLALADPRPNEQF
TRBV2	TRBJ2-7	ASRAEQGVFEQY
TRBV29-1	TRBJ2-3	SVVAVSSDTQY
TRBV6-5	TRBJ1-3	ASSYDRKSGNTIY
TRBV9	TRBJ2-1	ASSVVGTSGYNEQF
TRBV7-9	TRBJ2-7	ASSFNGGLNEQY
TRBV5-4	TRBJ1-2	ASKSLRAVGYT
TRBV6-1	TRBJ2-2	ASSESGLAGGAGELF
TRBV5-1	TRBJ2-5	ASSSGQGPETQY
TRBV7-9	TRBJ2-2	ASILPMTQGITGELF
TRBV7-9	TRBJ1-4	ASSSSSGTREKLF
TRBV30	TRBJ1-5	AWRTGGMYSNQPQH
TRBV18	TRBJ2-5	ASSSGLAGGTQETQY
TRBV7-9	TRBJ1-5	ASSLTGGSNQPQH
TRBV6-6	TRBJ1-5	ASSRGQLNQPQH
TRBV19	TRBJ2-2	ASSIGAGANTGELF
TRBV27	TRBJ1-4	ASSLRVKEKLF
TRBV28	TRBJ2-1	ASTQTSRNEQF
TRBV7-4	TRBJ2-5	ARRPGTGAQETQY
TRBV7-9	TRBJ2-3	ASRSMAGVRPDTQY
TRBV18	TRBJ2-1	ASSPPSLGSSYNEQF
TRBV28	TRBJ2-1	ASSLGVPRDEQF
TRBV2	TRBJ2-1	ASSEGLAGGNEQF
TRBV14	TRBJ1-1	ASSPGQGAF
TRBV20-1	TRBJ2-7	SANRSYEQY
TRBV11-2	TRBJ2-1	ASSLDPWDSHNEQF
TRBV9	TRBJ2-7	ASSPLGSAGVHEQY
TRBV19	TRBJ1-2	ASSSGTGGDYGYT
TRBV7-2	TRBJ1-2	ASSFQGAGYT
TRBV30	TRBJ2-3	AWSPLDTQY
TRBV30	TRBJ2-1	AWSVRYSGRPNEQF
TRBV27	TRBJ1-4	ASSLARQNEKLF
TRBV30	TRBJ1-5	AWSVSGLRQPQH
TRBV7-9	TRBJ2-3	ASSLFEGADTQY
TRBV15	TRBJ2-5	ATSRDLVTGGADQETQY
TRBV28	TRBJ2-1	ASSHRTSGSNEQF
TRBV5-6	TRBJ2-7	ASSPWTSGRNEQY
TRBV27	TRBJ2-1	ASGSVLESSSV
TRBV19	TRBJ1-5	ASSPPVFSNQPQH
TRBV30	TRBJ1-2	AWSPNGANYGYT
TRBV30	TRBJ2-1	AWSGTLYNEQF
TRBV5-1	TRBJ2-4	ASSLAAGRNIQY
TRBV30	TRBJ2-1	AWSSLAYDYNEQF
TRBV6-5	TRBJ1-5	ASSYSLS
TRBV18	TRBJ2-3	ASSPNRDTQY
TRBV27	TRBJ2-7	ASSYGLAGAGEQY
TRBV28	TRBJ2-5	ASSSREETQY
TRBV5-1	TRBJ2-1	ASKGGLAGGSSYNEQF
TRBV2	TRBJ2-2	ASSGTSGSVGELF
TRBV27	TRBJ1-2	ASSFEGQSNYGYT
TRBV28	TRBJ2-7	ASSQPRPYEQY
TRBV6-5	TRBJ1-5	ASRDRGEGPQH
TRBV18	TRBJ1-1	ASSQNRGLDTEAF